This T cell receptor beta chain came from a study of cytomegalovirus exposure and HLA in healthy donors. The study, taken as a whole, reports: A few chains linked to CMV were shown in vitro to be specific for CMV antigens.

A note on this clone: Antigen: not known.

Each donor was nominally healthy when sampled (though unrecorded immune exposures were likely). Germline lookup yields CDR1 SGHTA and CDR2 FQGNSA. The CDR3 spans 15 residues. The J segment lost 1 base and the V segment lost 5 bases, leaving 5 bases of the junction unmatched. Amplification used 60 Vbeta primers and 13 Jbeta primers. Generated by immunoSEQ multiplex PCR, the TCRdb table keeps only in-frame clones and is missing some. The sample consists of about 130,000 clones, about 73% of them appearing once. The TCR originated in a woman in her forties or fifties in good health and CMV-seropositive. V gene TRBV7-2 combines with J gene TRBJ2-5; 9 positions match TRBD2. Sequences were obtained from PBMCs. In DNA, the CDR3 is TGTGCCAGCAGCCCCGGACTAGCGATCCAAGAGACCCAGTACTTC. Its protein is CASSPGLAIQETQYF.